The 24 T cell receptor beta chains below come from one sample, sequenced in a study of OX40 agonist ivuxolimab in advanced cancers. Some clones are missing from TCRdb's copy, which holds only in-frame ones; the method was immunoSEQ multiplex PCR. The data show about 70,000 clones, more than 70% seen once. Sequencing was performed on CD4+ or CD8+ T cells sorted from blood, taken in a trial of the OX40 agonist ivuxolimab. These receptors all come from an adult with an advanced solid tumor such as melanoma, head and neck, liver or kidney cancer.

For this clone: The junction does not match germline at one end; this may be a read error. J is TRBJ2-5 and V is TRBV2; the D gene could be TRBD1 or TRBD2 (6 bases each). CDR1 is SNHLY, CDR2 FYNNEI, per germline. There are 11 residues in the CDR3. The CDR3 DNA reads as TGTGCCAGCAGTGAGATGGGGGGCAAGGACTTC. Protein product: CASSEMGGKDF.

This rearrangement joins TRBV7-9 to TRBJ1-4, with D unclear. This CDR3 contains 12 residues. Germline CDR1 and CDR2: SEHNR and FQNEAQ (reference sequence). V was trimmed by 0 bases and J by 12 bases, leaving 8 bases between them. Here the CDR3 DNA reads TGTGCCAGCAGCTTAGCGCCGCGGGAACTGTTTTTT. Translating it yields CASSLAPRELFF. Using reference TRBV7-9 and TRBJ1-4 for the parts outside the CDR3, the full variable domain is DTGVSQNPRHKITKRGQNVTFRCDPISEHNRLYWYRQTLGQGPEFLTYFQNEAQLEKSRLLSDRFSAERPKGSFSTLEIQRTEQGDSAMYLCASSLAPRELFFGSGTQLSVL.

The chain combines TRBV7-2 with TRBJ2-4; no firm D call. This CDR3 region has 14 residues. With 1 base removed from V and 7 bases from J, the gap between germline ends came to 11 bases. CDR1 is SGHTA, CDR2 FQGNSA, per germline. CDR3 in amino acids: CASSLVGMGNIQYF. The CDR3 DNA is TGTGCCAGCAGCTTAGTGGGGATGGGGAACATTCAGTACTTC.

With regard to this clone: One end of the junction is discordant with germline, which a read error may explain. CDR3 amino acids: CASSPGHIGTEAFF. The CDR3 region has the DNA TGTGCTAGCAGCCCTGGACACATTGGAACTGAAGCTTTCTTT. V is TRBV7-7 and J is TRBJ1-1; tentative D call: TRBD1 (5 bases). Germline CDR1 is SSHAT and CDR2 is FNYEAQ (reference sequence). The CDR3 is 14 amino acids.

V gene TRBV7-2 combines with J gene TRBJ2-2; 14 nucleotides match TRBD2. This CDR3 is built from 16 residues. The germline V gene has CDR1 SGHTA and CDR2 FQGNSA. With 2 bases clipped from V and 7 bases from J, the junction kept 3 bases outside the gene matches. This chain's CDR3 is CASSLTGLAGVGELFF. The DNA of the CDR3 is TGTGCCAGCAGCTTAACGGGACTAGCGGGAGTCGGGGAGCTGTTTTTT.

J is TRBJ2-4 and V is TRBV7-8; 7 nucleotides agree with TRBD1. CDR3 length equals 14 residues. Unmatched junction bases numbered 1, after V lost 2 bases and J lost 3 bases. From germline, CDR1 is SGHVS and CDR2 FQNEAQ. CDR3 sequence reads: CASSLRDSKNIQYF. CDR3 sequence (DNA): TGTGCCAGCAGCTTAAGGGACAGCAAAAACATTCAGTACTTC. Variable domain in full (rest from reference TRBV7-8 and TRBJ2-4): GAGVSQSPRYKVAKRGQDVALRCDPISGHVSLFWYQQALGQGPEFLTYFQNEAQLDKSGLPSDRFFAERPEGSVSTLKIQRTQQEDSAVYLCASSLRDSKNIQYFGAGTRLSVL.

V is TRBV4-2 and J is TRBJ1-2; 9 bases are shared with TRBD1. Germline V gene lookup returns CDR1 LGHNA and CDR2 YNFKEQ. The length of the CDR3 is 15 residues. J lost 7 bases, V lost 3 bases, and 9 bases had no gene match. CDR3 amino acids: CASSQSSGQGFGYTF. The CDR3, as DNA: TGTGCCAGCAGCCAGTCTTCGGGACAGGGCTTTGGCTACACCTTC.

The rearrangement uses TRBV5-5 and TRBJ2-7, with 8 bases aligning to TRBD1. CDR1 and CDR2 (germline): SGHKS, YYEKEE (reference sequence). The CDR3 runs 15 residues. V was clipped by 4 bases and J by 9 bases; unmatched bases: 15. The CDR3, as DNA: TGTGCCAGCAGCCTTCAGGGGGCAGTTAACGTAGGGCAGTACTTC. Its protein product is CASSLQGAVNVGQYF.

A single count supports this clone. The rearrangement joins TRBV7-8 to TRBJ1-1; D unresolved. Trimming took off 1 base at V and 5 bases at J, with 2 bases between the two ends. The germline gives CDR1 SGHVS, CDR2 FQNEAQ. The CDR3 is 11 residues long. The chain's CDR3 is CASSLGTEAFF. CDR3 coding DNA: TGTGCCAGCAGCTTAGGGACTGAAGCTTTCTTT.

The CDR3 here is CAWSLTGGVGPQHF. CDR3 bases: TGTGCCTGGAGTTTAACAGGGGGGGTTGGGCCCCAGCATTTT. This chain joins TRBV30 and TRBJ1-5; the match to TRBD1 covers 8 bases. The CDR3 spans 14 residues. From germline, CDR1 is GTSNPN and CDR2 SVGIG (reference sequence). V shed 2 bases, J shed 9 bases, and the junction held 9 bases outside the gene matches.

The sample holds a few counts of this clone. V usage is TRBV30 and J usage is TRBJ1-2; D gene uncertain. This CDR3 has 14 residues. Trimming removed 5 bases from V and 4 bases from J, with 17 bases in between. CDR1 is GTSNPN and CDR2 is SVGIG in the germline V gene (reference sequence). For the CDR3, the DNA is TGTGCCTGGGCTAAGAGGACCGGAATCTATGGCTACACCTTC. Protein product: CAWAKRTGIYGYTF.

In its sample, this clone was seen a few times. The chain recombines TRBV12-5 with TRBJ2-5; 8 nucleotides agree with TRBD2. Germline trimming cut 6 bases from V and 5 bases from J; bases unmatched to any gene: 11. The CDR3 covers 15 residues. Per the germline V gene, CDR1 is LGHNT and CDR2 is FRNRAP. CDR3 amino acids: CASGRRRAGGETQYF. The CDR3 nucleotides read TGTGCTAGTGGCCGCCGGCGGGCGGGGGGTGAGACCCAGTACTTC.

The CDR3 loop reads CASSVGLAKETQYF. CDR3 nucleotides: TGTGCCAGCAGCGTCGGGTTAGCGAAAGAGACCCAGTACTTC. J is TRBJ2-5 and V is TRBV9; tentatively, D is TRBD2 (5 bases). Trimming shortened V by 2 bases and J by 3 bases, and 11 bases separated the two germline ends. The CDR3 is made up of 14 amino acids. Germline CDR1 reads SGDLS; CDR2 reads YYNGEE.

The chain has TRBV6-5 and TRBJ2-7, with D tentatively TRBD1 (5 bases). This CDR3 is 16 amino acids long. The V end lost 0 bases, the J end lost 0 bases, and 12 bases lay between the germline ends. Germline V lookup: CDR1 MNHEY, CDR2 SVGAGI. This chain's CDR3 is CASSYSTVRASYEQYF. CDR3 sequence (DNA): TGTGCCAGCAGTTACTCGACAGTTCGAGCCTCCTACGAGCAGTACTTC.

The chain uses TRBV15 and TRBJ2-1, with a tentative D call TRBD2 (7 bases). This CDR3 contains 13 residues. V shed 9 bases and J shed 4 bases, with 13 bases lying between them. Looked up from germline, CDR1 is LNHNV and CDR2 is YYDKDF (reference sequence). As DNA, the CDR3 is TGTGCCACGCGGGGGCTTTCGTACAATGAGCAGTTCTTC. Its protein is CATRGLSYNEQFF.

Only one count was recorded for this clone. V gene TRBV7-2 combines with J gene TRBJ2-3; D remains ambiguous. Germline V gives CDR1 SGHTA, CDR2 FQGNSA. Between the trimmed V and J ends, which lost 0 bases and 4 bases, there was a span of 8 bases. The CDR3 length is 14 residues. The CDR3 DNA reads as TGTGCCAGCAGCTTAGCAACGGCATCAGATACGCAGTATTTT. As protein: CASSLATASDTQYF.

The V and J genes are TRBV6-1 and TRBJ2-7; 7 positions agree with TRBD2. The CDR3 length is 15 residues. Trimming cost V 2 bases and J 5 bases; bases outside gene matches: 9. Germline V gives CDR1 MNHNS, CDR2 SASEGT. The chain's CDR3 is CASSEPRAGIDEQYF. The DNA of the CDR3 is TGTGCCAGCAGTGAACCGAGAGCGGGGATCGACGAGCAGTACTTC.

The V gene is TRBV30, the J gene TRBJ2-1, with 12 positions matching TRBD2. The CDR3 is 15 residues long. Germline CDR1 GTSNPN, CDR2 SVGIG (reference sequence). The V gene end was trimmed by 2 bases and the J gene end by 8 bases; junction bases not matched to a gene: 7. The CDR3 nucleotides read TGTGCCTGGAGTTTCGGACTAGCGGGGAGGGATGAGCAGTTCTTC. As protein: CAWSFGLAGRDEQFF.

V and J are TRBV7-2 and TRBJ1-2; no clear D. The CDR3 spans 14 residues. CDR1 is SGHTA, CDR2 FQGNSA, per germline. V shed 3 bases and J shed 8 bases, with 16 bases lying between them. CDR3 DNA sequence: TGTGCCAGCAGCTTTGGCGGCAGCCAGAGGGGCTACACCTTC. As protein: CASSFGGSQRGYTF.

The CDR3 DNA is TGTGCCAGCAGCTTATGGATGGGGACAGGGGGCCCCCAAGAGACCCAGTACTTC. Protein product: CASSLWMGTGGPQETQYF. This rearrangement joins TRBV7-6 to TRBJ2-5, with 12 bases fitting TRBD1. Trimming at V came to 2 bases and at J to 1 base, leaving 8 bases not matched to a gene. This CDR3 spans 18 amino acids. Germline CDR1 SGHVS, CDR2 FNYEAQ.

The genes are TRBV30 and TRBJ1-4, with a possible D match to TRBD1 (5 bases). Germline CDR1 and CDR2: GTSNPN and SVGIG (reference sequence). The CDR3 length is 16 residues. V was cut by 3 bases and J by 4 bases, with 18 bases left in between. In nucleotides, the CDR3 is TGTGCCTGGAGAGAGACCCCGGGACTGATTAATGAAAAACTGTTTTTT. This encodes CAWRETPGLINEKLFF.

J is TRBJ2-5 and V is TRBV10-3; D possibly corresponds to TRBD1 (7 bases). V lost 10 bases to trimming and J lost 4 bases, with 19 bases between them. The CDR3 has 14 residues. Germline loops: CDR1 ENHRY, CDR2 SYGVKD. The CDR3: CATSPRGTRETQYF. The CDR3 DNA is TGTGCCACCTCCCCCAGGGGGACTCGAGAGACCCAGTACTTC.

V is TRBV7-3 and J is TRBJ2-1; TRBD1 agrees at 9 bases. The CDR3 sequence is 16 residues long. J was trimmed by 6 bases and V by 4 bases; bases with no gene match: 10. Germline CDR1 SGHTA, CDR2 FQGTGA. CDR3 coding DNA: TGTGCCAGCAGCTCTACTGGGACAGGGAATCGCAATGAGCAGTTCTTC. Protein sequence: CASSSTGTGNRNEQFF.

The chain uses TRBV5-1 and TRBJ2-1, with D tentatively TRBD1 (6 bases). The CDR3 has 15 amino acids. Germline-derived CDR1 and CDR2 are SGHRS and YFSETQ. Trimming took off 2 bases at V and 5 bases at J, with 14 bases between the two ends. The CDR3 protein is CASSFTGTQNNEQFF. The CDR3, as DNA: TGCGCCAGCAGCTTCACTGGGACACAAAACAATGAGCAGTTCTTC.